The 4 T cell receptor beta chains in this list originate from one sample, sequenced in a study of T cell responses to AZD1222 COVID-19 vaccine. The assay was immunoSEQ multiplex PCR, and TCRdb's table has in-frame clones only and misses some. Altogether approximately 110,000 clones are present, more than 70% being singletons, with the ten largest covering roughly 4.4%. The sample consisted of peripheral blood, taken 28 days after the second AZD1222 dose. The receptor source for this set is an adult who received the AZD1222 COVID-19 vaccine.

The V gene is TRBV5-1, the J gene TRBJ1-1; D possibly corresponds to TRBD1 (5 bases). CDR1 SGHRS and CDR2 YFSETQ come from the germline V gene. CDR3 size: 14 residues. Trimming took 5 bases from V and 1 from J, leaving 12 bases between them. The CDR3 loop reads CASRVIGTNTEAFF. The CDR3 DNA reads as TGCGCCAGCAGAGTGATAGGGACGAACACTGAAGCTTTCTTT.

This clone showed up just once. The V call is TRBV11-1, the J call TRBJ2-6, with D tentatively TRBD1 (5 bases). This CDR3 has 15 residues. V lost 4 bases and J lost 4, with 11 bases in between. Per germline, CDR1 SGHAT and CDR2 FQDESV (reference sequence). Here the CDR3 DNA reads TGTGCCAGCAGCTCACGACAGACAGGGGCCAACGTCCTGACTTTC. Its protein is CASSSRQTGANVLTF.

The gene calls are TRBV7-2 and TRBJ2-2, with 9 bases that match TRBD1. The J segment lost 4 bases and the V segment lost 2 bases, leaving 2 bases of the junction unmatched. From germline, CDR1 is SGHTA and CDR2 FQGNSA. CDR3 length: 15 residues. The CDR3 bases are TGTGCCAGCAGCTTAAGGACAGGGGTCACCGGGGAGCTGTTTTTT. It specifies CASSLRTGVTGELFF.

J is TRBJ2-2 and V is TRBV5-4; D might be TRBD1 (5 bases). This CDR3 region has 15 residues. V was trimmed by 0 bases and J by 5 bases, leaving 11 bases between them. The V gene's germline CDR1 is SGHNT and CDR2 YYREEE (reference sequence). Here the CDR3 DNA reads TGTGCCAGCAGCTTGGGGGGCGTCGGTACCGGGGAGCTGTTTTTT. Its protein is CASSLGGVGTGELFF.